This is a list of T cell receptor beta chains from one sample in a study of cytomegalovirus exposure and HLA in healthy donors. Repertoires were generated with immunoSEQ multiplex PCR, while TCRdb's copy carries only in-frame clones and drops some. Of roughly 50,000 clones detected, around nine tenths appear once; the ten largest clones hold just over 3%. Sequencing was carried out using PBMCs. These TCRs come from a man aged 18 to 29 in good health and CMV-seronegative. CDR3s include the opening cysteine and the closing phenylalanine or tryptophan. A D gene is named only where the DNA matches it firmly. Size is omitted from some rows. Given values are once, few, many or a class for expanded clones.

CASSFPGQLTYEQYF TGTGCCAGCAGTTTCCCGGGACAGCTGACCTACGAGCAGTACTTC TRBJ2-7 TRBV27 TRBD1 once
CASSSYPVEGYTF TGTGCCAGCAGTTCTTATCCGGTGGAGGGCTACACCTTC TRBJ1-2 TRBV6-5 - once
CASSLYSTAEAFF TGTGCCAGCAGTTTATACTCCACAGCTGAAGCTTTCTTT TRBJ1-1 TRBV27 - -
CASSWSLTSATGELFF TGCGCCAGCAGCTGGTCCTTAACTAGCGCAACCGGGGAGCTGTTTTTT TRBJ2-2 TRBV5-1 TRBD2 once
CASSQDEVRSYEQYF TGCGCCAGCAGCCAAGACGAGGTCCGCTCCTACGAGCAGTACTTC TRBJ2-7 TRBV4-1 - -
CASSDLQEVDTQYF TGTGCCAGCAGTGATCTGCAGGAGGTAGATACGCAGTATTTT TRBJ2-3 TRBV25-1 - -
CASSQEAGGPDTQYF TGTGCCAGCAGCCAAGAGGCGGGAGGGCCAGATACGCAGTATTTT TRBJ2-3 TRBV4-2 TRBD2 -
CASSLERDSSYNEQFF TGTGCCAGCAGCTTGGAGCGGGATAGCTCCTACAATGAGCAGTTCTTC TRBJ2-1 TRBV5-4 TRBD2 -
CASRTRLKEQYF TGCGCCAGCAGGACACGGCTTAAGGAGCAGTACTTC TRBJ2-7 TRBV23-1 - once
CASSEALAGVNEQFF TGTGCCAGCAGTGAAGCCCTAGCGGGAGTAAATGAGCAGTTCTTC TRBJ2-1 TRBV6-1 TRBD2 -
CASSQLGQGKKWNPEAFF TGCGCCAGCAGCCAGTTAGGACAGGGAAAAAAGTGGAATCCTGAAGCTTTCTTT TRBJ1-1 TRBV4-1 TRBD1 -
CSARGLPEQYF TGCAGTGCTAGAGGACTACCCGAGCAGTACTTC TRBJ2-7 TRBV20-1 - -
CASRHTAVSTDTQYF TGTGCCAGCAGGCATACAGCGGTTAGCACAGATACGCAGTATTTT TRBJ2-3 TRBV6-5 - -
CASSLAEGSQSTYEQYF TGTGCCAGCAGCTTAGCCGAGGGCAGCCAGTCTACCTACGAGCAGTACTTC TRBJ2-7 TRBV7-9 - -
CASSVASGLATYEQYF TGTGCCAGCAGCGTAGCTTCGGGACTAGCCACCTACGAGCAGTACTTC TRBJ2-7 TRBV9 TRBD2 -
CSAGAIQGFNTEAFF TGCAGCGCCGGGGCGATACAGGGGTTCAACACTGAAGCTTTCTTT TRBJ1-1 TRBV29-1 TRBD1 -
CASSVAGAGDTQYF TGTGCCAGTAGTGTGGCGGGCGCAGGAGATACGCAGTATTTT TRBJ2-3 TRBV19 - once
CASSRDSRAGNTIYF TGTGCCAGCAGCCGAGACAGCCGGGCGGGAAACACCATATATTTT TRBJ1-3 TRBV6-6 - -
CASSPRGTSGTNTGELFF TGCGCCAGCAGTCCGAGGGGGACTAGCGGCACGAACACCGGGGAGCTGTTTTTT TRBJ2-2 TRBV10-2 TRBD2 -
CASSFYSTDTQYF TGTGCCAGCAGCTTTTATAGCACAGATACGCAGTATTTT TRBJ2-3 TRBV5-4 - few
CASSYSLDRVEKLFF TGTGCCAGCAGTTACTCGCTGGACAGGGTTGAAAAACTGTTTTTT TRBJ1-4 TRBV6-5 TRBD1 -
CASSYSRHRSTDTQYF TGTGCCAGCAGTTACTCCCGCCACCGGAGCACAGATACGCAGTATTTT TRBJ2-3 TRBV6-5 - -
CASSLAGLREQYF TGTGCCAGCAGCTTAGCGGGTTTGCGGGAGCAGTACTTC TRBJ2-7 TRBV11-2 - -
CASSKGLAGESYEQYF TGTGCCAGCAGCAAGGGATTAGCGGGGGAATCCTACGAGCAGTACTTC TRBJ2-7 TRBV6-6 TRBD2 once
CSVEQGYNEQFF TGCAGCGTTGAACAGGGGTACAATGAGCAGTTCTTC TRBJ2-1 TRBV29-1 - -
CASSGGASTDTQYF TGTGCCAGCAGCGGGGGTGCTAGCACAGATACGCAGTATTTT TRBJ2-3 TRBV2 - once
CASSPGLAGAGNEQFF TGTGCCAGCTCACCAGGACTAGCGGGAGCGGGTAATGAGCAGTTCTTC TRBJ2-1 TRBV18 TRBD2 -
CSASNSDTQYF TGCAGTGCTAGTAACTCAGATACGCAGTATTTT TRBJ2-3 TRBV20-1 - -
CASSSGTIKTDTQYF TGTGCCAGCAGCTCTGGGACAATCAAAACAGATACGCAGTATTTT TRBJ2-3 TRBV7-9 - -
CANPGQNYEQYF TGTGCCAATCCGGGACAGAACTACGAGCAGTACTTC TRBJ2-7 TRBV27 TRBD1 few
CASSLEPGQIYNEQFF TGTGCCAGCAGTTTAGAGCCGGGACAGATATACAATGAGCAGTTCTTC TRBJ2-1 TRBV27 TRBD1 -
CASSEGAGTGRNTIYF TGTGCCAGCAGTGAAGGAGCCGGGACAGGGAGAAACACCATATATTTT TRBJ1-3 TRBV6-1 TRBD1 -
CSVPSLAGQGNEQFF TGCAGCGTCCCATCCCTAGCGGGCCAGGGAAATGAGCAGTTCTTC TRBJ2-1 TRBV29-1 TRBD2 -
CSVGRQNTEAFF TGCAGCGTGGGCAGACAGAACACTGAAGCTTTCTTT TRBJ1-1 TRBV29-1 - -
CASSPDKSGPDTQYF TGTGCCAGCAGTCCGGACAAATCCGGGCCAGATACGCAGTATTTT TRBJ2-3 TRBV6-5 - -
CASSQPRLRYQRSQETQYF TGCGCCAGCAGCCAGCCAAGACTCCGGTACCAGCGGTCCCAAGAGACCCAGTACTTC TRBJ2-5 TRBV4-1 - -
CASSHPRSTGANVLTF TGCGCCAGCAGCCATCCGAGATCCACTGGGGCCAACGTCCTGACTTTC TRBJ2-6 TRBV4-1 - -
CAISVQREWFGQETQYF TGTGCCATCAGTGTCCAGCGGGAGTGGTTTGGTCAAGAGACCCAGTACTTC TRBJ2-5 TRBV10-3 TRBD2 -
CASSLDSVDTQYF TGTGCCAGCAGCTTAGATAGCGTCGATACGCAGTATTTT TRBJ2-3 TRBV7-9 - -
CASSFPRTSGRGDTQYF TGTGCCAGCAGTTTCCCCCGGACTAGCGGGAGGGGAGATACGCAGTATTTT TRBJ2-3 TRBV28 TRBD2 -